This TCR beta chain was sequenced during a study of blood T cell repertoires in COVID-19. Study context: From the United States, Italy and Spain came samples of acute and convalescent COVID-19. T cells, B-cell-depleted T cells, or PBMCs provided the cDNA or gDNA that served as material.

CDR1 LNHNV and CDR2 YYDKDF come from the germline V gene (reference sequence). CDR3 length: 13 amino acids. With 3 bases removed from V and 2 bases from J, the gap between germline ends came to 5 bases. Per the authors' pipeline: Estimated nucleated cell counts came from reference gene primer amplification. Method: immunoSEQ multiplex PCR; TCRdb's copy keeps in-frame clones and lacks some. V and J calls plus clone size are reproduced from that table; the DNA served to infer D and trimming. This sample has more than 200,000 clones, with approximately 80% found just once. The source is a man at least 80 years old with acute or convalescent COVID-19. The rearrangement links TRBV15 to TRBJ1-5; D not certain. The specimen sequenced was peripheral blood. CDR3 in DNA: TGTGCCACCAGCAGCCTCCGCAATCAGCCCCAGCATTTT. Translating gives CATSSLRNQPQHF.